The 23 T cell receptor beta chains in this list originate from one sample, sequenced in a study of blood T cell repertoires in COVID-19. TCRdb keeps only in-frame clones here, not all; method: immunoSEQ multiplex PCR. The sample lists roughly 150,000 clones; roughly 84% were seen once. The sample comprised peripheral blood. The receptors come from a woman aged 60 to 75 with COVID-19, enrolled during active disease.

This clone came up once. This chain links TRBV7-3 with TRBJ2-3; TRBD1 matches 9 bases. Germline V gene lookup returns CDR1 SGHTA and CDR2 FQGTGA. J gave up 6 bases and V 4 bases, and 5 bases lay outside the gene matches. The CDR3 extends over 14 amino acids. CDR3 nucleotides: TGTGCCAGCAGCTCGGGACAGGGCATGGATACGCAGTATTTT. Protein product: CASSSGQGMDTQYF.

The rearrangement uses TRBV5-1 and TRBJ1-2; TRBD1 agrees at 8 bases. V lost 0 bases, J lost 6 bases, and 4 bases stayed unmatched. Germline V lookup: CDR1 SGHRS, CDR2 YFSETQ. This CDR3 is built from 14 residues. CDR3 loop: CASSLVTGGDGYTF. CDR3 bases: TGCGCCAGCAGCTTGGTTACAGGGGGGGATGGCTACACCTTC.

V usage is TRBV19 and J usage is TRBJ1-2; TRBD1 agrees at 9 bases. Germline V CDR1 and CDR2: LNHDA, SQIVND (reference sequence). The CDR3 totals 17 residues. The V gene end was trimmed by 4 bases and the J gene end by 6 bases; junction bases not matched to a gene: 15. The CDR3 nucleotides are TGTGCCAGTAGTACCACTAAACCTCCCGGGACAGGGCATGGCTACACCTTC. This gives the protein CASSTTKPPGTGHGYTF.

The gene calls are TRBV18 and TRBJ2-1; D uncertain. In germline, CDR1 is KGHSH, CDR2 LQKENI. The V end was cut by 0 bases, the J end by 0 bases, with 9 bases between. This CDR3 is built from 16 residues. The CDR3 sequence is CASSPPERLSYNEQFF. CDR3 in DNA: TGTGCCAGCTCACCACCCGAGCGCCTCTCCTACAATGAGCAGTTCTTC. Drawing the rest from reference TRBV18 and TRBJ2-1, the complete variable domain is NAGVMQNPRHLVRRRGQEARLRCSPMKGHSHVYWYRQLPEEGLKFMVYLQKENIIDESGMPKERFSAEFPKEGPSILRIQQVVRGDSAAYFCASSPPERLSYNEQFFGPGTRLTVL.

The chain employs TRBV5-4 and TRBJ1-3; D possibly corresponds to TRBD1 (5 bases). The V gene lost 3 bases and the J gene lost 2 bases, with 15 bases spanning the gap. Germline CDR1 is SGHNT and CDR2 is YYREEE (reference sequence). CDR3 length: 16 amino acids. The CDR3 here is CASSSRVSGTGNTIYF. CDR3 in DNA: TGTGCCAGCAGCTCCAGGGTTTCGGGCACTGGAAACACCATATATTTT.

The rearrangement joins TRBV3-1 (or the pseudogene TRBV3-2) to TRBJ1-2; D not certain. The CDR3 loop spans 15 amino acids. Trimming removed 3 bases from V and 2 bases from J, with 13 bases in between. Germline lookup yields CDR1 LGHDT and CDR2 YNNKEL (reference sequence). The CDR3 DNA is TGTGCCAGCAGCCACCCAGGTGCCCGGAACTATGGCTACACCTTC. This gives the protein CASSHPGARNYGYTF.

The genes are TRBV18 and TRBJ2-7, with a weak D call TRBD2 (5 bases). The CDR3 length is 16 residues. Germline CDR1 and CDR2: KGHSH and LQKENI. Trimming stripped 2 bases from V and 2 bases from J, with 16 bases between. The CDR3 DNA sequence: TGTGCCAGCTCACCAGGTACGGGAAGATTAGCCTACGAGCAGTACGTC. Translation: CASSPGTGRLAYEQYV.

The V call is TRBV7-9, the J call TRBJ2-6; D perhaps matches TRBD1 (5 bases). CDR3 length equals 16 residues. Germline CDR1 and CDR2: SEHNR and FQNEAQ (reference sequence). With 5 bases removed from V and 1 base from J, the gap between germline ends came to 12 bases. CDR3 in amino acids: CASSPPRESGANVLTF. CDR3 DNA: TGTGCCAGCAGCCCACCCAGGGAATCTGGGGCCAACGTCCTGACTTTC.

The rearrangement links TRBV11-2 to TRBJ1-3; TRBD1 agrees at 11 bases. Germline V gene data show CDR1 as SGHAT and CDR2 as FQNNGV. The J segment lost 0 bases and the V segment lost 5 bases, leaving 3 bases of the junction unmatched. The CDR3 runs to 16 residues. The CDR3 loop is CASSAGTGGSGNTIYF. The CDR3 bases are TGTGCCAGCAGCGCGGGGACAGGGGGCTCTGGAAACACCATATATTTT.

This clone was counted between two and nine times. The chain uses TRBV7-8 and TRBJ1-1, with TRBD1 as a possible D gene (5 bases). The CDR3 spans 15 residues. The germline V gene encodes CDR1 SGHVS and CDR2 FQNEAQ. V dropped 2 bases and J dropped 3 bases, with 13 bases sitting between them. The CDR3 protein is CASSLNPDSYTEAFF. Here the CDR3 DNA reads TGTGCCAGCAGCTTAAATCCTGACAGTTACACTGAAGCTTTCTTT.

The CDR3 DNA is TGTGCCAGCAGCCAAGAGGGGACACGTAATGAAAAACTGTTTTTT. Translation: CASSQEGTRNEKLFF. The rearrangement joins TRBV3-1 (or the pseudogene TRBV3-2) to TRBJ1-4, with D maybe TRBD1 (6 bases). Germline V gene lookup returns CDR1 LGHDT and CDR2 YNNKEL (reference sequence). Between the trimmed V and J ends, which lost 0 bases and 4 bases, there was a span of 9 bases. CDR3 size: 15 residues.

The genes are TRBV29-1 and TRBJ2-5, with 7 bases aligning to TRBD1. V was pared by 6 bases and J by 9 bases, with 16 bases of the junction left unmatched. The CDR3 covers 14 residues. Germline V gene sequence: CDR1 SQVTM, CDR2 ANQGSEA. The CDR3 DNA is TGCAGCGTGGTGACAGGGAGCGAGATGAATTCCCAGTACTTC. Protein: CSVVTGSEMNSQYF. The whole variable domain, remainder taken from reference TRBV29-1 and TRBJ2-5, is SAVISQKPSRDICQRGTSLTIQCQVDSQVTMMFWYRQQPGQSLTLIATANQGSEATYESGFVIDKFPISRPNLTFSTLTVSNMSPEDSSIYLCSVVTGSEMNSQYFGPGTRLLVL.

This chain connects TRBV30 to TRBJ1-2; possibly TRBD1 for D (6 bases). The length of the CDR3 is 12 residues. Trimming pared 1 base from V and 4 bases from J, leaving 7 bases between. Germline V CDR1 and CDR2: GTSNPN, SVGIG (reference sequence). The CDR3 loop reads CAWSAQGYGYTF. The CDR3 DNA reads TGTGCCTGGAGTGCACAGGGCTATGGCTACACCTTC.

The chain couples TRBV5-6 to TRBJ1-5; D call uncertain. Germline V gene lookup returns CDR1 SGHDT and CDR2 YYEEEE. The CDR3 covers 15 residues. Deletions cut 4 bases from V and 6 bases from J, with 17 bases between. The CDR3 sequence is CASSRLDREGQPQHF. The CDR3 nucleotides read TGTGCCAGCAGCCGACTTGATAGGGAGGGTCAGCCCCAGCATTTT.

The gene calls are TRBV19 and TRBJ2-1, with D unclear. Germline CDR1 and CDR2: LNHDA and SQIVND (reference sequence). The CDR3 contains 12 residues. V gave up 3 bases and J gave up 9 bases, with 9 bases separating them. The CDR3 here is CASSISVGEQFF. The DNA of the CDR3 is TGTGCCAGTAGTATTAGTGTCGGTGAGCAGTTCTTC.

The V call is TRBV11-3, the J call TRBJ2-5, with TRBD1 identical over 7 bases. This CDR3 has 14 residues. V lost 4 bases, J lost 1 base, and 3 bases stayed unmatched. Per the germline V gene, CDR1 is SGHNT and CDR2 is YENEEA. In nucleotides, the CDR3 is TGTGCCAGCAGCTCGGGACAGCGCCAAGAGACCCAGTACTTC. Translation gives CASSSGQRQETQYF.

The rearrangement joins TRBV10-3 to TRBJ2-7, with 7 bases fitting TRBD1. Losses at the gene ends were 6 bases for V and 0 bases for J; bases not matched to a gene: 5. The germline V gene has CDR1 ENHRY and CDR2 SYGVKD. The CDR3 length is 14 residues. The CDR3 region is CAISRTGASYEQYV. CDR3 sequence (DNA): TGTGCCATCAGCCGGACAGGAGCCTCCTACGAGCAGTACGTC.

Here the CDR3 DNA reads TGTGCCAGCAGCTTATTTTCGGCTAGCGGGAGGGATGAGCAGTTCTTC. Translated: CASSLFSASGRDEQFF. The V gene is TRBV7-3, the J gene TRBJ2-1; the match to TRBD2 covers 12 bases. The CDR3 extends over 16 amino acids. Germline lookup yields CDR1 SGHTA and CDR2 FQGTGA. V gave up 2 bases and J gave up 8 bases; unmatched junction bases: 7.

On this clone itself: This sample also contains other DNA sequences that code for the same CDR3. CDR3 DNA sequence: TGTGCCATCCGGGGGGACGTTAAAGGGGGTGAAGCTTTCTTT. Its protein product is CAIRGDVKGGEAFF. V usage is TRBV10-3 and J usage is TRBJ1-1; possible D gene TRBD1, 6 bases. The CDR3 spans 14 residues. The V end was cut by 8 bases, the J end by 7 bases, with 20 bases between. Per the germline V gene, CDR1 is ENHRY and CDR2 is SYGVKD.

The V call is TRBV7-3, the J call TRBJ2-7; maybe TRBD1 (5 bases). V dropped 2 bases and J dropped 0 bases, with 5 bases sitting between them. CDR1 is SGHTA and CDR2 is FQGTGA in the germline V gene. CDR3 length: 13 amino acids. The CDR3 reads CASSLDSSYEQYF. The CDR3 bases are TGTGCCAGCAGCTTAGACAGCTCCTACGAGCAGTACTTC.

This clone turned up a few times. The chain links TRBV3-1 (or the pseudogene TRBV3-2) to TRBJ1-1; 9 bases agree with TRBD1. Trimming removed 2 bases from V and 10 bases from J; junction bases left unmatched: 8. Looked up from germline, CDR1 is LGHDT and CDR2 is YNNKEL (reference sequence). The CDR3 contains 14 residues. The CDR3 nucleotides are TGTGCCAGCAGCCAACCCGGGACAGGGAGGCCAGCTTTCTTT. This gives the protein CASSQPGTGRPAFF.

The CDR3 bases are TGTGCCAGCAGCCCCAAGCCAGGGGATCAGCCCCAGCATTTT. Its protein is CASSPKPGDQPQHF. The V and J genes are TRBV7-2 and TRBJ1-5; D is perhaps TRBD1 (6 bases). This CDR3 has 14 residues. The germline V gene has CDR1 SGHTA and CDR2 FQGNSA. Deletions cut 5 bases from V and 5 bases from J, with 13 bases between.

This rearrangement joins TRBV2 to TRBJ1-1; TRBD1 aligns across 10 bases. The CDR3 spans 15 residues. CDR1 and CDR2 from the germline V gene are SNHLY and FYNNEI. V shed 3 bases, J shed 1 base, and the junction held 2 bases outside the gene matches. Here the CDR3 DNA reads TGTGCCAGCAGTGAGACAGGGGGCAGGAACACTGAAGCTTTCTTT. Translating it yields CASSETGGRNTEAFF. The full variable domain, rest sourced from reference TRBV2 and TRBJ1-1, is EPEVTQTPSHQVTQMGQEVILRCVPISNHLYFYWYRQILGQKVEFLVSFYNNEISEKSEIFDDQFSVERPDGSNFTLKIRSTKLEDSAMYFCASSETGGRNTEAFFGQGTRLTVV.